The sequence of this T cell receptor (beta chain) was determined in a study of a mutant IDH1 vaccine in newly diagnosed glioma. Across the study: Treated patients had a mean age of about 40 years and a sex split that was approximately 62% male and roughly 40% female. Study results and limitations: Pseudoprogression appeared independent of alterations in top peripheral clonotypes.

Libraries were prepared by immunoSEQ multiplex PCR; TCRdb keeps only in-frame clonotypes and omits some of them. Seen here are about 68,000 clones, 70% to 80% observed once, and the top ten hold around 8.4%. Time point reported: baseline, week 1 (first vaccination visit). Treatment noted: pre-vaccination baseline after standard-of-care therapy. This CDR3 contains 12 residues. CDR1 LNHNV and CDR2 YYDKDF come from the germline V gene (reference sequence). V was clipped by 0 bases and J by 5 bases, with 5 bases between them. Remarks on this clone: Its target is not known.

This clonotype originated in a man between 45 and 60 years old with glioma. This specimen was PBMCs, taken from a glioma patient treated with radiotherapy, temozolomide or both. This chain uses TRBV15 with TRBJ2-7, with D unresolved. The DNA of the CDR3 is TGTGCCACCAGCAGAGACACCCACGAGCAGTACTTC. As protein: CATSRDTHEQYF.